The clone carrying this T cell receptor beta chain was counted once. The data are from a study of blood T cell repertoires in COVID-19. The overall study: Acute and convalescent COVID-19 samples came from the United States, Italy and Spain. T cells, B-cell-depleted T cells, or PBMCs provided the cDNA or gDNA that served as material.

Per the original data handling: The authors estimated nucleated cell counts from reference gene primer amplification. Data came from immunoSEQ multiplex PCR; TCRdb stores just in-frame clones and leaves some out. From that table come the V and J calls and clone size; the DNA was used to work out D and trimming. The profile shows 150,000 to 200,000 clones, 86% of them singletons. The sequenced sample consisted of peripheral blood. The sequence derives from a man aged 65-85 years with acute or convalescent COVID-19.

CDR3 region: CASSYMAEQETQYF. CDR3 coding DNA: TGTGCCAGCAGTTACATGGCGGAGCAAGAGACCCAGTACTTC. The chain carries TRBV6-2 or TRBV6-3 and TRBJ2-5, with D unresolved. Trimming stripped 2 bases from V and 2 bases from J, with 9 bases between. CDR3 size: 14 residues. Germline lookup yields CDR1 MNHEY and CDR2 SVGEGT.